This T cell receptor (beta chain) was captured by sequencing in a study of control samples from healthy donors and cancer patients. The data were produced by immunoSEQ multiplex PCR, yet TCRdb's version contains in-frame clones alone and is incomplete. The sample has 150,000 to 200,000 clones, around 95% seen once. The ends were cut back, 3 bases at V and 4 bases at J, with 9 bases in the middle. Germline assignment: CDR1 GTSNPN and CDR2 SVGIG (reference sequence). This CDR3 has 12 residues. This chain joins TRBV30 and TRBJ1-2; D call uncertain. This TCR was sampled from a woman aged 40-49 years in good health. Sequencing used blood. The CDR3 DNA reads TGTGCCTGGAGAGACGGCGCCTATGGCTACACCTTC. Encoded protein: CAWRDGAYGYTF.